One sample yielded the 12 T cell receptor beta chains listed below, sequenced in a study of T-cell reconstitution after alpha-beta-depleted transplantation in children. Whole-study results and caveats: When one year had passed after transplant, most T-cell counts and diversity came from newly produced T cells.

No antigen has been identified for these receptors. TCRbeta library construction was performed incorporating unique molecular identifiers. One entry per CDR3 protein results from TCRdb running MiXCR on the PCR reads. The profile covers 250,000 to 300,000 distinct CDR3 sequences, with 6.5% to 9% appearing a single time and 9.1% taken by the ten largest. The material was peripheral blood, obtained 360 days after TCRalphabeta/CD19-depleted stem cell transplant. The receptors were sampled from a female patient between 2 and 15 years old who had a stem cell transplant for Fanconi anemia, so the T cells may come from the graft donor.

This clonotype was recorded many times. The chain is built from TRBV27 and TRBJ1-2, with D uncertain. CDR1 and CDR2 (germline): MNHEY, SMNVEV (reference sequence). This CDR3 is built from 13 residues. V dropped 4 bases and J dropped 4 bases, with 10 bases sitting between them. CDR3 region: CASSSTPFYGYTF. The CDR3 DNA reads TGTGCCAGCAGTTCTACTCCTTTCTATGGCTACACCTTC.

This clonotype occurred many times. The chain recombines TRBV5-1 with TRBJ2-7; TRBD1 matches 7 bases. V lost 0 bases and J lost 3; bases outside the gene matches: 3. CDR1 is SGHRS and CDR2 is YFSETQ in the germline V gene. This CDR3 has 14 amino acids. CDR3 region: CASSLGGQYYEQYF. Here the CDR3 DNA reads TGCGCCAGCAGCTTGGGGGGACAGTACTACGAGCAGTACTTC.

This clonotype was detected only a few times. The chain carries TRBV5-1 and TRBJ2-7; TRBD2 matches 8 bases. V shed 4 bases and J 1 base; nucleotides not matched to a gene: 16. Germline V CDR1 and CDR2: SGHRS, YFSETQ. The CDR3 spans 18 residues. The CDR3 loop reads CASSPRSGGGSGSYEQYF. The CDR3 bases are TGCGCCAGCAGCCCCCGGAGTGGCGGGGGGTCGGGATCCTACGAGCAGTACTTC.

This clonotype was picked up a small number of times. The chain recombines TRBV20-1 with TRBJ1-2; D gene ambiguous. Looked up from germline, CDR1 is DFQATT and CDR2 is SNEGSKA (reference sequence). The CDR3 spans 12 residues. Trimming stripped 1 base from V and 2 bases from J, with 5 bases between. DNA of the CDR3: TGCAGTGCTAGAGCACACAACTATGGCTACACCTTC. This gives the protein CSARAHNYGYTF.

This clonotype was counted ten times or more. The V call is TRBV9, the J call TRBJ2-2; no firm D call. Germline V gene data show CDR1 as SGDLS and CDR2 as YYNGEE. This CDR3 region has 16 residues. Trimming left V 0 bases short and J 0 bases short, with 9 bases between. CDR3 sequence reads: CASSVEPFANTGELFF. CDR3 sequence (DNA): TGTGCCAGCAGCGTAGAACCGTTCGCGAACACCGGGGAGCTGTTTTTT.

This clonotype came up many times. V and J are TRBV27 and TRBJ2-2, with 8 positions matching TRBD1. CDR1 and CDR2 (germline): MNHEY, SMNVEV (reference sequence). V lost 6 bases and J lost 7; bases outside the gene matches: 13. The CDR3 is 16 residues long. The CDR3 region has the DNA TGTGCCAGCAGACAGACAGGGGTGAATGCCCACGGGGAGCTGTTTTTT. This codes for CASRQTGVNAHGELFF.

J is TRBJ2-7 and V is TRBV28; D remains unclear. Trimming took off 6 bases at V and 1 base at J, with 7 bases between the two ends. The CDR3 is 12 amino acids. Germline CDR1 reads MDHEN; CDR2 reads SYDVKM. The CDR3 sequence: CASSSRSYEQYV. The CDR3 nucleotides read TGTGCCAGCAGCTCTCGATCCTACGAGCAGTACGTC.

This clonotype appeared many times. This chain's CDR3 is CATGARNTEAFF. The DNA for the CDR3 is TGTGCCACAGGGGCGCGGAACACTGAAGCTTTCTTT. This sequence joins TRBV6-6 and TRBJ1-1; D is possibly TRBD1 (6 bases). The CDR3 runs 12 residues. Per the germline V gene, CDR1 is MNHNY and CDR2 is SVGAGI (reference sequence). Trimming removed 10 bases at V and 1 base at J, with 10 bases between.

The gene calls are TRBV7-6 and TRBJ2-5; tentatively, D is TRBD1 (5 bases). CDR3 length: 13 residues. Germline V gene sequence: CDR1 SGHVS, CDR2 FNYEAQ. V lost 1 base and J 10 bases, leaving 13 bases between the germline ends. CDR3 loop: CASSLGQGKDQYF. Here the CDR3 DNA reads TGTGCCAGCAGCTTAGGGCAGGGAAAGGACCAGTACTTC.

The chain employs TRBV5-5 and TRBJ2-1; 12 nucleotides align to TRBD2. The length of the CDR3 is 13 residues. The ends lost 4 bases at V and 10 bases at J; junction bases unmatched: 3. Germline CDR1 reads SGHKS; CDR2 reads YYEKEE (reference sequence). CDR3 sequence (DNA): TGTGCCAGCAGCACCGGACTAGCGGGGGAGCAGTTCTTC. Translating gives CASSTGLAGEQFF.

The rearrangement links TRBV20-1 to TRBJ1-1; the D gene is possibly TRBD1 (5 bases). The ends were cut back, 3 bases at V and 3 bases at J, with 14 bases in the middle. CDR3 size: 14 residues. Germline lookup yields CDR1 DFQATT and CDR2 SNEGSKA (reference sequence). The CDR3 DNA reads TGCAGTGCTAGGCCCGACAGCGCCTACACTGAAGCTTTCTTT. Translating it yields CSARPDSAYTEAFF.

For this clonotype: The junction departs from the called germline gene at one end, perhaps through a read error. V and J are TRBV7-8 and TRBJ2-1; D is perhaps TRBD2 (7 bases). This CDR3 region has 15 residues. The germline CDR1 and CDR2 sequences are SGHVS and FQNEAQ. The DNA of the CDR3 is TGTGCCGGCAGCTTTAGAGGACTAGGGGACAATGAGGAGTTCTTC. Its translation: CAGSFRGLGDNEEFF.